This T cell receptor (beta chain) is from a study of shared clonotypes between healthy human individuals (dated by TCRdb to 2018 to 2021). Background on the whole study: The cohort comprised a couple of women and a few men aged 18 to 49 years. For each donor, three plates each were used for CD4 naive and CD4 memory, two plates were used for CD8 naive, and one plate was used for CD8 memory. The study deeply sequenced blood TCR repertoires of about 5 healthy adults to estimate repertoire size and the extent of clonotype sharing between individuals. To increase sequencing depth and limit assay-specific biases, different laboratories used diverse techniques to prepare libraries and sequence TCR repertoires. Each donor's leukapheresis produced roughly between roughly 0.94 and 9.5 billion PBMCs. What the authors observed across the whole study: Based on pairwise subsampling, the degree of clonotype sharing among donors was expected to be affected by sequencing depth. Rarefaction of sorted-subset datasets indicated incomplete sequencing despite the large sequencing depth. The genetic and exposure-history diversity represented was limited by the small number of donors. Compared with non-shared clonotypes, clonotypes shared by all four sorted-subset donors had higher generation probabilities. Sampling was limited to blood, and TCR repertoires in tissue likely differ from TCR repertoires in blood. Around 5% of naive CD4, around 3.6% of naive CD8, approximately 2% of memory CD4, and around 0.4% of memory CD8 clonotypes were shared across several donors. Naive subsets generally had larger estimated clonotype richness than memory subsets did.

TCR CDR3 regions were amplified from genomic DNA by multiplex PCR using the deep immunoSEQ assay. Extracted genomic DNA from each cell subset was distributed evenly across all wells of several immunoSEQ 96-well plates, and each plate was treated as a replicate. For sorted subsets, roughly 0.2 ug genomic DNA, equal to some 28,000 T cell genomes, was loaded into each replicate PCR. Purified libraries were quantified with a Qubit 3.0 fluorometer, sized on a Bioanalyzer 2100, and re-quantified with the KAPA Library Quantification kit. Each immunoSEQ 96-well plate was sequenced on its own single-read 150-cycle Illumina NextSeq 550 flow cell. As for how the authors treated the data: Because the immunoSEQ output held only junctional sequences and lacked quality scores, the filtering could not match the filtering applied to full-length reads. To assign V/J genes and CDR3, sequences were annotated against IMGT germline references using PyIR, a Python wrapper for IgBLAST v1.9. Reads were removed for weak V/J assignments (E-value above 1e-6), missing CDR3, stop codons, out-of-frame junctions, or ambiguous translated residues. V3J clonotypes were defined as sequences sharing an identical inferred V gene, J gene, and CDR3 amino acid sequence. Percentage overlap between repertoires was computed as shared unique clonotypes divided by the size of the smaller repertoire. Three approaches were used to assess repertoire richness: RTK rarefaction, the Chao1 estimator, and Recon v2.1 estimates of unobserved clonotypes. Generation probabilities for all TCRbeta clonotypes obtained by the gDNA method from several donors were computed using OLGA. As stored in TCRdb, this immuneACCESS dataset retains in-frame rearrangements with V and J assigned. A fraction of the clones does not appear; measured against another copy, unresolved V genes explain less than half of the discrepancy, and the remainder lacks a known reason. V, J and clone size were drawn from that table, and D and trimming were deduced from the DNA. Within this sample are roughly 2.2 million clones, with approximately 93% of them counted one time only. The ten largest clones capture about 0.39% of the sample.

CDR1 is given as LNHDA and CDR2 as SQIVND, both from the germline V gene (reference sequence). A distance of 7 bases separates the germline ends of V and J, which lose 5 bases and 0 bases respectively. The CDR3 starts with the cysteine, ends with the phenylalanine, and has 13 residues. The read is trimmed to its CDR3 DNA, 39 bases read in frame from base 1. Healthy HIV-negative adults with no recently reported acute infections or vaccinations were included as donors. Every donor was a Caucasian adult residing in Nashville, Tennessee, USA. CD4+ T cells were enriched through magnetic negative selection, after which naive cells were positively selected on CD45RA and the remaining negative fraction served as the memory subset. Blood was collected by leukapheresis, and PBMCs were isolated by Ficoll-Histopaque density gradient centrifugation and then cryopreserved in liquid nitrogen vapor phase. Analytical flow cytometry was used to check the purity and quantity of each magnetically sorted T cell population. From each sorted fraction, genomic DNA was isolated and quantified by UV absorbance on a Nanodrop 2000c.

This clone is a singleton in its sample. It has no known antigen specificity. No much larger clone exists at a distance of one base, and base qualities are not known. What was sequenced was naive CD4+ T cells from PBMCs. This specimen's cell subset or site label, interpreted: CD45RA+ positively selected. Recombination joined TRBV19 with TRBJ1-1, with no D gene named confidently. The clonotype was recovered from a man younger than 35 in good health. Some clones in this sample may be carry-over from other donors' samples. CDR3 loop: CASSSILNTEAFF. The nucleotide sequence is TGTGCCAGTAGTTCGATCCTGAACACTGAAGCTTTCTTT.